A selection of T cell receptor beta chains follows, all from one sample in a study of beta chain features in type 1 diabetes. TCRdb's copy holds only in-frame clones and misses some; the assay was immunoSEQ multiplex PCR. The sample holds about 340,000 clones; around 9.7% are singletons and the top ten take over 0.95%. Sequenced material: central memory CD4+ T cells from blood. Source of these receptors: a man aged 25 to 40 with type 1 diabetes. Both conserved end residues are part of each CDR3. The order of the fields is CDR3 protein, CDR3 DNA, J gene, clone size, D gene, V gene. D genes are given only for firm matches. The size of a clone is reported for some rows only, either as once, few or many, or as a class for expanded clones.

CASSDPDRFQETQYF TGCGCCAGCAGCGACCCTGACAGGTTCCAAGAGACCCAGTACTTC TRBJ2-5 few NA TRBV5-1
CSVEVPSGGDDTQYF TGCAGCGTTGAAGTACCTAGCGGGGGCGATGATACGCAGTATTTT TRBJ2-3 NA TRBD2 TRBV29-1
CASSQGTAQGIPHYGYTF TGCGCCAGCAGCCAAGGAACGGCTCAGGGAATACCGCACTATGGCTACACCTTC TRBJ1-2 NA NA TRBV4-3
CASSQQGANYGYTF TGTGCCAGCAGTCAGCAGGGGGCTAACTATGGCTACACCTTC TRBJ1-2 NA TRBD1 TRBV5-6
CASTVDRGTDTQYF TGCGCCAGCACAGTCGACAGAGGCACAGATACGCAGTATTTT TRBJ2-3 NA NA TRBV5-1
CAWSTGPAKTQYF TGTGCCTGGAGTACGGGACCCGCTAAGACCCAGTACTTC TRBJ2-5 few NA TRBV30
CASSIPTGGRSYEQYF TGTGCCAGTAGTATCCCGACAGGGGGCAGATCCTACGAGCAGTACTTC TRBJ2-7 few TRBD1 TRBV19
CAISDWGIAGQADTQYF TGTGCCATCAGTGATTGGGGTATAGCCGGACAGGCAGATACGCAGTATTTT TRBJ2-3 few TRBD1 TRBV10-3
CASRLNGGSYGYTF TGCGCCAGCAGATTAAATGGGGGGAGCTATGGCTACACCTTC TRBJ1-2 NA NA TRBV5-1
CASSEGGFLETQYF TGTGCCAGCAGCGAGGGGGGCTTCCTAGAGACCCAGTACTTC TRBJ2-5 many NA TRBV9
CAISEYVGSGELFF TGTGCCATCAGTGAGTACGTTGGGAGCGGGGAGCTGTTTTTT TRBJ2-2 NA NA TRBV10-3
CASSDRTGAETQYF TGTGCCAGCAGTGATCGGACAGGGGCGGAGACCCAGTACTTC TRBJ2-5 few TRBD1 TRBV2
CASSQAVGRGVLSPQHF TGCGCCAGCAGCCAAGCCGTGGGGAGGGGGGTTTTGTCGCCCCAGCATTTT TRBJ1-5 few NA TRBV4-3
CASSVATEAGQETQYF TGTGCCAGCAGCGTAGCTACCGAGGCGGGGCAAGAGACCCAGTACTTC TRBJ2-5 few NA TRBV9
CASSYGEGNEKLFF TGTGCCAGCAGCTACGGGGAGGGTAATGAAAAACTGTTTTTT TRBJ1-4 few NA TRBV7-2
CASSLVPGSGYTF TGTGCCAGCAGCTTAGTCCCGGGGAGCGGCTACACCTTC TRBJ1-2 few NA TRBV7-9
CASSYDTYSYNEQFF TGCGCCAGCAGCTACGACACATACTCCTACAATGAGCAGTTCTTC TRBJ2-1 NA NA TRBV5-1
CASGPQGTGELFF TGCGCCAGCGGGCCTCAGGGGACCGGGGAGCTGTTTTTT TRBJ2-2 few NA TRBV5-1
CASSKVMTGGQGADEQYF TGTGCCAGCAGCAAAGTAATGACCGGGGGACAGGGAGCAGACGAGCAGTACTTC TRBJ2-7 few NA TRBV21-1
CAWSRETGAEAFF TGTGCCTGGAGTAGAGAGACAGGGGCTGAAGCTTTCTTT TRBJ1-1 NA TRBD1 TRBV30
CSVGQGGGYTF TGCAGCGTTGGACAGGGGGGCGGCTACACCTTC TRBJ1-2 NA TRBD1 TRBV29-1
CASSLGQGEAFF TGTGCCAGCAGCTTAGGGCAGGGGGAAGCTTTCTTT TRBJ1-1 few NA TRBV7-9
CASSGRSNQPQHF TGTGCCAGCAGCGGCAGGAGCAATCAGCCCCAGCATTTT TRBJ1-5 NA NA TRBV5-8
CASSPFGQLYGYTF TGTGCCAGCAGCCCTTTTGGACAGCTCTATGGCTACACCTTC TRBJ1-2 NA NA TRBV7-9
CASSWGQVPYGYTF TGTGCCAGCAGCTGGGGACAGGTTCCTTATGGCTACACCTTC TRBJ1-2 few TRBD1 TRBV7-2
CASSFQQGSSHF TGTGCCAGCAGCTTCCAGCAGGGCAGCTCCCACTTT TRBJ1-6 few NA TRBV7-9
CASQGMADTQYF TGTGCCAGTCAAGGGATGGCAGATACGCAGTATTTT TRBJ2-3 NA NA TRBV19
CASSSETVLYEQYF TGTGCCAGCAGTTCGGAGACAGTTTTATACGAGCAGTACTTC TRBJ2-7 NA NA TRBV27
CASSQEIATDTQYF TGCGCCAGCAGCCAAGAAATCGCCACAGATACGCAGTATTTT TRBJ2-3 many NA TRBV4-3
CASSDGQGSPLHF TGTGCCAGCAGTGATGGACAGGGATCACCCCTCCACTTT TRBJ1-6 NA TRBD1 TRBV2
CAWSVYSEKLFF TGTGCCTGGAGTGTGTATAGTGAAAAACTGTTTTTT TRBJ1-4 NA NA TRBV30
CASSPYTGQETQYF TGTGCCAGCTCACCCTACACAGGGCAAGAGACCCAGTACTTC TRBJ2-5 NA NA TRBV18
CASREGSYEQYF TGTGCCAGCAGAGAGGGGTCCTACGAGCAGTACTTC TRBJ2-7 NA NA TRBV28
CASSADRGNTGELFF TGTGCCAGCAGCGCGGACAGGGGGAACACCGGGGAGCTGTTTTTT TRBJ2-2 few TRBD1 TRBV7-2
CASLLGGHEQYF TGTGCCAGCCTTCTGGGCGGGCACGAGCAGTACTTC TRBJ2-7 NA NA TRBV2
CASSRAAAPEQYF TGTGCCAGCAGCCGCGCCGCGGCGCCCGAGCAGTACTTC TRBJ2-7 NA NA TRBV7-8
CASSLLDRGNTEAFF TGTGCCAGCAGCCTACTTGACAGGGGGAACACTGAAGCTTTCTTT TRBJ1-1 few TRBD1 TRBV9
CAISPTSNEQFF TGTGCCATCAGCCCAACTAGCAATGAGCAGTTCTTC TRBJ2-1 NA NA TRBV10-3
CATSRDGRPNEKLFF TGTGCCACCAGCAGAGACGGGCGGCCTAATGAAAAACTGTTTTTT TRBJ1-4 few NA TRBV15
CAISPAGIQDTQYF TGTGCCATCTCCCCGGCGGGGATTCAGGATACGCAGTATTTT TRBJ2-3 many NA TRBV10-3
CAGGAGKETQYF TGTGCCGGGGGCGCAGGAAAAGAGACCCAGTACTTC TRBJ2-5 few NA TRBV28
CATEDRRIYNEQFF TGTGCCACCGAGGACAGGCGGATTTACAATGAGCAGTTCTTC TRBJ2-1 NA TRBD1 TRBV10-3
CASSLPGTGGYEQYF TGTGCCAGCAGTTTACCCGGGACAGGGGGCTACGAGCAGTACTTC TRBJ2-7 many TRBD1 TRBV28
CASSPVPGQGGKLFF TGTGCCAGCAGCCCGGTCCCGGGACAGGGAGGGAAACTGTTTTTT TRBJ1-4 NA TRBD1 TRBV5-6
CASSLGQQLGELFF TGTGCCAGCAGTTTGGGACAGCAACTCGGGGAGCTGTTTTTT TRBJ2-2 few TRBD1 TRBV28
CASSVAGGERMSSGNTIYF TGTGCCAGCAGCGTAGCCGGGGGGGAGCGCATGAGCTCTGGAAACACCATATATTTT TRBJ1-3 few NA TRBV9
CASSPRLSGVAGELFF TGTGCCAGCAGCCCCAGACTTTCGGGGGTAGCCGGGGAGCTGTTTTTT TRBJ2-2 few NA TRBV11-2
CSVAAGGYEQYF TGCAGCGTTGCGGCAGGGGGCTACGAGCAGTACTTC TRBJ2-7 few TRBD1 TRBV29-1
CASSYSYRAGNTIYF TGTGCCAGCAGTTACTCTTACAGGGCTGGAAACACCATATATTTT TRBJ1-3 many NA TRBV6-5